Detailed here is one T cell receptor (beta chain). The sample belongs to a study of blood T cell repertoires in COVID-19. Study in general: PBMCs, B-cell-depleted T cells, or T cells provided the cDNA or gDNA that made up the material.

Participants spanned ages about 18 to 95 years and resided in over 20 US areas. Participants had their cohort set by participant-reported clinical history. The study counted Cohort 3 donors as recovered given two negative PCRs, clearance, or symptom resolution. Assay used: immunoSEQ multiplex PCR; TCRdb lists only in-frame clones, some missing. The sample records under 200,000 clones, more than 65% being singletons. What was sequenced was PBMCs or T cells enriched from blood (not recorded which). The receptor comes from a man aged 50 to 60 who had recovered from COVID-19.

CDR3 DNA: TGTGCCAGCAGTTATCGGGACAGGGGACCCTACGAGCAGTACTTC. Its translation: CASSYRDRGPYEQYF. The chain joins TRBV6-5 to TRBJ2-7, with 10 bases lining up with TRBD1. Losses at the gene ends were 3 bases for V and 2 bases for J; bases not matched to a gene: 4. The CDR3 contains 15 residues. The germline CDR1 and CDR2 sequences are MNHEY and SVGAGI.